This T cell receptor beta chain came from a study of blood T cell repertoires in COVID-19. For the study at large: COVID-19 samples collected from the United States, Italy and Spain covered acute and convalescent phases. T cells, B-cell-depleted T cells, or PBMCs supplied cDNA or gDNA.

Germline trimming cut 8 bases from V and 6 bases from J; bases unmatched to any gene: 9. This CDR3 is built from 13 residues. Germline V lookup: CDR1 MNHEY, CDR2 SVGAGI. Original data processing: The authors estimated nucleated cell counts from reference gene primer amplification. Using immunoSEQ multiplex PCR, the repertoire was profiled, and TCRdb retains in-frame clones only, with some absent. V, J and clone size are those of that table, while D and trimming were read from the DNA. The sample yields about 120,000 clones, roughly three quarters seen once. This receptor was taken from a human donor in a cohort sampled during active COVID-19. V usage is TRBV6-5 and J usage is TRBJ1-2; 7 bases agree with TRBD1. The sequencing input was peripheral blood. DNA of the CDR3: TGTGCCAGCCGGACAGGCGTACATGATGGCTACACCTTC. Its protein is CASRTGVHDGYTF.